This T cell receptor (beta chain) is drawn from a study of spatial heterogeneity in lung cancer. Study-level points and caveats: Tumor mutation count correlated with how many alpha and beta TCRs expanded intratumorally.

MiXCR was run by TCRdb on the 5' RACE reads, yielding one entry per CDR3 protein. The table lists 20,000 to 25,000 distinct CDR3 sequences, roughly 6.5% of them singletons. This clonotype was counted many times. The antigen remains unidentified. The time point is: sample taken at primary tumor resection. This CDR3 is built from 15 residues. V gave up 7 bases and J gave up 4 bases, with 19 bases separating them. The chain uses TRBV12-3 or TRBV12-4 and TRBJ1-2; a possible D gene is TRBD1 (5 bases). Sample: lung tumor tissue, taken at surgery. This receptor was obtained from a male donor with early-stage non-small cell lung cancer. The CDR3 nucleotides are TGTGCCAGCACGCTTTCACGGGGCTCGACCTATGGCTACACCTTC. This translates into CASTLSRGSTYGYTF.